This TCR beta chain was captured in a study of a mutant IDH1 vaccine in newly diagnosed glioma. About the study: Onset of vaccination occurred 4-6 weeks following radiotherapy alone, or with temozolomide cycles. General study points: Across multiple MHC alleles, about 95% of patients had vaccine-induced responses.

Time point of the sample: week 47, end of study. Every vaccination contained 300 ug of the mutant IDH1 20-mer peptide and was paired with topical imiquimod. Across weeks 1, 3, 5, 7, 11, 15, 19 and 23, patients received a vaccination each time, eight in all. The repertoire was sequenced with immunoSEQ multiplex PCR; TCRdb's copy has only in-frame clones and lacks some. The sample yields roughly 30,000 clones, approximately 83% seen once. In regard to this clone: What it binds is unknown.

This CDR3 spans 16 amino acids. Germline CDR1 is SGHDT and CDR2 is YYEEEE. The V segment lost 3 bases and the J segment 0 bases; nucleotides outside the gene matches: 7. The sample in question was PBMCs, obtained from a glioma patient whose treatment included an IDH1 peptide vaccine. The chain links TRBV5-6 to TRBJ1-1, with 8 bases matching TRBD1. The receptor was isolated from a man aged 25 to 40 with glioma. CDR3 protein: CASSWGTGYLNTEAFF. The CDR3 DNA reads as TGTGCCAGCAGCTGGGGGACAGGCTACTTGAACACTGAAGCTTTCTTT.